The 2 T cell receptor beta chains below were found in one sample sequenced in a study of shared clonotypes between healthy human individuals. Data came from immunoSEQ multiplex PCR; TCRdb stores just in-frame clones and leaves some out. Here the sample spans some 95,000 clones, approximately 70% being singletons. The sequencing sample was made of memory CD8+ T cells sorted from blood. Subset defined: CD45RO+ cells pooled with CCR7-negative TemRA cells. The receptors originated from a man aged 25 to 45 in good health.

The chain couples TRBV7-9 to TRBJ2-3; D gene unclear. The CDR3 is made up of 13 amino acids. The germline gives CDR1 SEHNR, CDR2 FQNEAQ (reference sequence). V lost 2 bases, J lost 6 bases, and 9 bases lay in between. The CDR3 nucleotides are TGTGCCAGCAGCTTAAGTGAAGGGGATACGCAGTATTTT. Its protein product is CASSLSEGDTQYF. Looking up the rest from reference TRBV7-9 and TRBJ2-3 gives the full variable domain: DTGVSQNPRHKITKRGQNVTFRCDPISEHNRLYWYRQTLGQGPEFLTYFQNEAQLEKSRLLSDRFSAERPKGSFSTLEIQRTEQGDSAMYLCASSLSEGDTQYFGPGTRLTVL.

The chain joins TRBV7-3 to TRBJ2-1, with D unresolved. Trimming took off 2 bases at V and 0 bases at J, with 8 bases between the two ends. The CDR3 runs 15 residues. The germline V gene has CDR1 SGHTA and CDR2 FQGTGA. The CDR3 is CASSLVGSSYNEQFF. The CDR3 nucleotides read TGTGCCAGCAGCTTAGTTGGCAGCTCCTACAATGAGCAGTTCTTC.